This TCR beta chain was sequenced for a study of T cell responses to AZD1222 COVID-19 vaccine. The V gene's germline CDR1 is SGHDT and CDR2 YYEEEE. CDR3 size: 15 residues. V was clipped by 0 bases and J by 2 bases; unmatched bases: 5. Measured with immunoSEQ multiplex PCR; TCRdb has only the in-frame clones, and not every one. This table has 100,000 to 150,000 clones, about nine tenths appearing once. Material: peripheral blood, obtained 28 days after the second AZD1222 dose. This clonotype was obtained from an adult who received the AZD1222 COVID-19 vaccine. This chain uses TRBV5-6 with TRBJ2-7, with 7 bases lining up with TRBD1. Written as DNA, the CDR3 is TGTGCCAGCAGCTTGGGATACAGGGGAACCTACGAGCAGTACTTC. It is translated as CASSLGYRGTYEQYF.